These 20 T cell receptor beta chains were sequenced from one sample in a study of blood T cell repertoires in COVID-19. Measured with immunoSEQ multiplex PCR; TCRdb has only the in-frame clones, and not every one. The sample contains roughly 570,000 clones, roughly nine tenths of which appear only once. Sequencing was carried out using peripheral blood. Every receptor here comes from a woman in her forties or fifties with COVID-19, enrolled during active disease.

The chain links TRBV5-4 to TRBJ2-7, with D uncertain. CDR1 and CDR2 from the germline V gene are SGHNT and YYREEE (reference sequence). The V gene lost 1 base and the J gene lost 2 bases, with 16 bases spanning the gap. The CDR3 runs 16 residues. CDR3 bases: TGTGCCAGCAGCTTGTCAGCCAGGCCCGTTACCTACGAGCAGTACTTC. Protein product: CASSLSARPVTYEQYF.

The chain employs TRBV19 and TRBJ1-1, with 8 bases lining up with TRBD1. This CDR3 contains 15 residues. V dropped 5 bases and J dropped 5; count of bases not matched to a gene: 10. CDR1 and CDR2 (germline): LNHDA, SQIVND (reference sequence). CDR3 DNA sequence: TGTGCCAGTAGTCCCGAAAGACAGGGGATTACTGAAGCTTTCTTT. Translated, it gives CASSPERQGITEAFF.

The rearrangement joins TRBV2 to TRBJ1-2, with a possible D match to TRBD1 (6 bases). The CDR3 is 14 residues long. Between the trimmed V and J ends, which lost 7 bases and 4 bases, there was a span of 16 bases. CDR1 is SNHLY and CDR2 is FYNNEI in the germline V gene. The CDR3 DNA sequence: TGTGCCAGCACCCCCCAGGGGCTGTCCTATGGCTACACCTTC. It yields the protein CASTPQGLSYGYTF. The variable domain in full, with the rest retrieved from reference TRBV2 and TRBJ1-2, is EPEVTQTPSHQVTQMGQEVILRCVPISNHLYFYWYRQILGQKVEFLVSFYNNEISEKSEIFDDQFSVERPDGSNFTLKIRSTKLEDSAMYFCASTPQGLSYGYTFGSGTRLTVV.

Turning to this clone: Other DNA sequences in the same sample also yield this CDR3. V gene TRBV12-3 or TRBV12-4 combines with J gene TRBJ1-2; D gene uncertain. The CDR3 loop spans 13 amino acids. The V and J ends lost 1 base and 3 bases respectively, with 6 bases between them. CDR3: CASSLGRDYGYTF. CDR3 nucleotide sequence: TGTGCCAGCAGTTTAGGGCGGGACTATGGCTACACCTTC.

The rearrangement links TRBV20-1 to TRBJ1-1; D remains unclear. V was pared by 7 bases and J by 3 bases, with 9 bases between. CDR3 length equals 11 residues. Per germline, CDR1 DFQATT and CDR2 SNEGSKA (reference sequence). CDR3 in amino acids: CSVGFYTEAFF. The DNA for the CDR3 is TGCAGTGTCGGTTTTTACACTGAAGCTTTCTTT.

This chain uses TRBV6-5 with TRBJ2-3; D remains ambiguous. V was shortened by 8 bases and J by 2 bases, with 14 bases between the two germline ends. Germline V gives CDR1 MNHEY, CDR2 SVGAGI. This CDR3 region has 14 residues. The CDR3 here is CASLLPGFTDTQYF. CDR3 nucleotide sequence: TGTGCCAGCCTACTTCCAGGTTTCACAGATACGCAGTATTTT.

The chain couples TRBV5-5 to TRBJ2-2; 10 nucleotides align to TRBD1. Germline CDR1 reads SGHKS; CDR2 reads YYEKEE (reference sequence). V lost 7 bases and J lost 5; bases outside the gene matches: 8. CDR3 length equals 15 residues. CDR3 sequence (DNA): TGTGCCAGCCACCCGGGACAGGGGAGGACCGGGGAGCTGTTTTTT. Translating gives CASHPGQGRTGELFF.

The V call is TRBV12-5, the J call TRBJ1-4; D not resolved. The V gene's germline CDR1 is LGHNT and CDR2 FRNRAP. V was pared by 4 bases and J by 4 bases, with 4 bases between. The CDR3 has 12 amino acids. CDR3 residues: CASGSGNEKLFF. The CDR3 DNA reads TGTGCTAGTGGTTCGGGTAATGAAAAACTGTTTTTT.

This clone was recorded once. CDR3 DNA: TGTGCCACCAGTGACCCGGGACTAACGGATGAGCAGTTCTTC. Translating gives CATSDPGLTDEQFF. The rearrangement joins TRBV24-1 to TRBJ2-1; the match to TRBD2 covers 7 bases. Germline CDR1 reads KGHDR; CDR2 reads SFDVKD. J lost 8 bases, V lost 4 bases, and 7 bases had no gene match. CDR3 size: 14 residues.

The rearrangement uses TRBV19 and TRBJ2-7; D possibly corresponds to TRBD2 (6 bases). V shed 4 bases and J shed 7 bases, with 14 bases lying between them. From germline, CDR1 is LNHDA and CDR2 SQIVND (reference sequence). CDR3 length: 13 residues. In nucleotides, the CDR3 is TGTGCCAGTAGTAGACGGAGGGGTGGTGAGCAGTACTTC. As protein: CASSRRRGGEQYF.

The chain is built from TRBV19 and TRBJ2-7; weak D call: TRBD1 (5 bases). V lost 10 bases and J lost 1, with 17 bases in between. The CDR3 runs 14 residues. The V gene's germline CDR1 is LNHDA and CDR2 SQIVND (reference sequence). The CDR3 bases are TGTGCCACCTCAAGGCGCAGGGATTCCTACGAGCAGTACTTC. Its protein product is CATSRRRDSYEQYF.

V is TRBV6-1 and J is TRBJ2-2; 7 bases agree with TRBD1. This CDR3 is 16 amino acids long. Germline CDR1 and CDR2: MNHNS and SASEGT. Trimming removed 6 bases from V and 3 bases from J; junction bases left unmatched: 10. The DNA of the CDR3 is TGTGCCAGCAGCGAAACAGGGGCGGGCGACACCGGGGAGCTGTTTTTT. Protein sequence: CASSETGAGDTGELFF.

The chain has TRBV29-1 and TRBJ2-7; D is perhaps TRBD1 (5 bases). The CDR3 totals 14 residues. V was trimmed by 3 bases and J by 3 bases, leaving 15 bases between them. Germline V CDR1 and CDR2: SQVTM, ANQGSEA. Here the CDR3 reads CSVDGSGQGYEQYF. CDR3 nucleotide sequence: TGCAGCGTTGACGGCTCTGGGCAGGGCTACGAGCAGTACTTC.

The CDR3 region has the DNA TGTGCCAGCAAAAGACAGGGGGTCTTCTACGAGCAGTACTTC. This translates into CASKRQGVFYEQYF. The rearrangement uses TRBV2 and TRBJ2-7; 9 nucleotides match TRBD1. Germline CDR1 and CDR2: SNHLY and FYNNEI. The trim removed 7 bases at V and 3 bases at J, leaving 7 bases unmatched. The CDR3 length is 14 residues. Full variable domain (remainder filled in from reference TRBV2 and TRBJ2-7): EPEVTQTPSHQVTQMGQEVILRCVPISNHLYFYWYRQILGQKVEFLVSFYNNEISEKSEIFDDQFSVERPDGSNFTLKIRSTKLEDSAMYFCASKRQGVFYEQYFGPGTRLTVT.

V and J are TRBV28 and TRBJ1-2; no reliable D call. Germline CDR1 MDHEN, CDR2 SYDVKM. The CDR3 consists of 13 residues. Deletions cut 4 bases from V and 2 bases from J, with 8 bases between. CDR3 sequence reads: CASSYGRNYGYTF. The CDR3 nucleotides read TGTGCCAGCAGTTACGGCAGGAACTATGGCTACACCTTC.

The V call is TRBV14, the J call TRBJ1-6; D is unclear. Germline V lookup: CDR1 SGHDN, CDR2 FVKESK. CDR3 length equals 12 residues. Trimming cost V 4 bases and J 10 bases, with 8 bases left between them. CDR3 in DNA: TGTGCCAGCAGCCGGCGGAGGTCACCCCTCCACTTT. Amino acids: CASSRRRSPLHF.

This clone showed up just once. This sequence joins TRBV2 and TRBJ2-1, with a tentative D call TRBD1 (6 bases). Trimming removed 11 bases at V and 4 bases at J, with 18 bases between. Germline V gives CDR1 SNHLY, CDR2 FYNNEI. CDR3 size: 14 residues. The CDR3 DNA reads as TGTGCCCAAGCCAGGGGCGCAGGGTACAATGAGCAGTTCTTC. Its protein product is CAQARGAGYNEQFF.

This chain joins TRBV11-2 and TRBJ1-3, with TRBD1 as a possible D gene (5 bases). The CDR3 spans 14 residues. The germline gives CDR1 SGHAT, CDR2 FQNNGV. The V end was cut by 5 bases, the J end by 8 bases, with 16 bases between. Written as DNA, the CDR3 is TGTGCCAGCAGCCGACAGACTCCCGCGGACACCATATATTTT. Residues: CASSRQTPADTIYF.

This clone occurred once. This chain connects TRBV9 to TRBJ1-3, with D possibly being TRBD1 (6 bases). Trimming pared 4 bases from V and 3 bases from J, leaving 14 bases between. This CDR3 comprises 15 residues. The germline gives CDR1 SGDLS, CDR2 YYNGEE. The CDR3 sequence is CASSSRGGVGNTIYF. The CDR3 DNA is TGTGCCAGCAGCTCAAGGGGGGGGGTTGGAAACACCATATATTTT.

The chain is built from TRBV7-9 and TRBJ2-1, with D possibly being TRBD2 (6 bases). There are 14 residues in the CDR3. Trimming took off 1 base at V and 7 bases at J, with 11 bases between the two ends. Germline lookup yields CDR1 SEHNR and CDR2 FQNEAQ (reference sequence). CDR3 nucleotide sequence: TGTGCCAGCAGCTTAGGCGGGGTCGGGAATGAGCAGTTCTTC. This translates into CASSLGGVGNEQFF.